What follows is one TCR beta chain and its context. The target of this receptor is not known. Qualities for individual bases were not recorded, and no much larger clone is one base off. The record originates from a study of cytomegalovirus exposure and HLA in healthy donors (dated by TCRdb to the late 2010s). A note on the overall study: According to an earlier analysis of 550 to 750 of the donors, some 180 million T cells yielded over 100 million unique TCR beta sequences and approximately 300 Gb of sequence data. Typing coverage varied by locus: roughly 629-640 donors for A, B, C, DRB1 and DQB1; roughly 520 for DQA1; 600 to 610 for DPA1; more than 450 for DPB1. Approximately 310 gigabases of sequencing data and approximately 85 million unique TCR sequences were included in an early release covering 550 to 800 HLA-typed donors. To predict cytomegalovirus infection status, the study combined high-throughput TCR immunosequencing, statistical association of individual TCRs with disease status, and machine learning. The study aimed to test whether cataloging public T cell receptors could reveal signatures of past pathogen exposure. In a later analysis, previously published TCR beta repertoires from several hundred donors were re-analyzed and high-resolution HLA genotyping was added so that TCR occurrence patterns could be studied. In the later analysis, no new phenotypic data were used to find candidate immune exposures; instead, reliance was placed on TCR beta sequences and their occurrence across donors. An earlier analysis of 500 to 750 of the donors applied high-throughput TCR beta sequencing to assess whether each TCR beta V gene segment acted as functional or pseudogenic. A handful of DR-DQ haplotypes were handled as single units for association and clustering because linkage in the cohort was strong. HLA typing included class I and class II loci at four-digit resolution. The study profiled the T cell repertoires of hundreds of subjects by immunosequencing and related them to cytomegalovirus serostatus. In a later genetic analysis, genome-wide SNP genotypes for about three fifths of the 666 donors were used, and that subset was treated as a discovery cohort. Along with the roughly 670-subject first cohort, a separate validation cohort of about 110 different subjects was used. Among roughly 400 genotyped donors of the cohort, an average of roughly 240,000 unique TCR beta nucleotide sequences were sequenced per donor, roughly 18% of them non-productive. Donor age, sex, ethnicity and CMV serostatus were collected together with the repertoire data. The genetic ancestry cluster associated with self-reported Caucasian donors included 81% of the approximately 410 genotyped donors. All discovery cohort repertoires had been generated using a single sequencing platform.

The cysteine opens and the phenylalanine closes a CDR3 of 15 amino acids. Only the CDR3 part of the read is kept: 45 bases, read in frame from the first base. Compared with germline, V lacks 2 bases and J lacks 13 bases; bases without a gene match: 14. Sequences SNHLY (CDR1) and FYNNEI (CDR2) are obtained from the germline V gene. General conclusions and limits of the study: A few of the identified cytomegalovirus-associated TCR beta chains were confirmed in vitro to be specific for cytomegalovirus antigens. Most TCR sequences were seen in very few donors, while some public TCRs were found in many individuals. The 87-base-pair reads could not distinguish some IMGT-functional V segments, including TRBV6-2 and TRBV6-3, so those segments were excluded. Most CMV-associated TCR beta chains appeared to be HLA-restricted in a later analysis, and the HLA associations seemed to be driven largely by CMV exposure. When HLA alleles, especially DR and DQ, strongly co-occurred, TCR associations were difficult to assign to individual alleles. A total of 164 TCR beta chains were listed by the study as associated with cytomegalovirus. According to a later analysis, TCR association rates differed among HLA loci, with DRB1 alleles showing the most associated TCRs and HLA-C alleles showing the fewest. In a later analysis, HLA-associated TCR beta chains showed more clonal expansion and lower generation probabilities than non-associated chains that were equally common. Because some donors lacked HLA typing at each locus, the association tests relied only on the typed subset. Compared with the roughly 670-donor mean, donors in an Asian-associated ancestry cluster had fewer N-insertions in productive TCRs, according to a later genetic analysis. Because counts were too low, seventeen rarely observed V segments, including chromosome 9 orphons, were left out of the earlier analysis of 587 of the donors. Roughly uniform sequencing depth across donors was assumed in presence/absence analyses, although this assumption may not hold. In a later analysis, several top co-occurrence clusters were reported to appear linked to parvovirus B19, influenza, CMV and Epstein-Barr virus. In a later analysis, over 15,000 TCR beta sequences were associated with specific HLA alleles at a false discovery rate of 0.05. CMV serostatus was the only immune exposure information available for the cohort. Correlated functional status among segregating V segments might be attributable to linkage disequilibrium, but an unknown experimental factor could not be ruled out. A group of highly shared sequence variants was considered likely to be a technical artifact of the sequencing pipeline. The classifier was reported to diagnose cytomegalovirus status with high specificity and sensitivity in both the original cohort and the validation cohort. A further reported finding was that TCR beta sequences accurately predicted the HLA-A and HLA-B alleles for most subjects in the first cohort. This cohort had only TCR beta chains sequenced, and the lack of alpha or paired-chain data limited which features could be detected. It was suggested by the authors that the approach could potentially be generalized to other disease states and immunological phenotypes. V-gene and J-gene trimming of TCR beta chains was associated with a missense DCLRE1C variant in a later genetic analysis, and the association was replicated in an independent cohort. Broadly in line with IMGT annotations, most TCR beta V segments showed up in productive rearrangements about 87% or about 30% of the time in an earlier analysis of around 550 of the donors.

The cohort consisted of some 730 healthy bone marrow donors. Cohort members were all nominally healthy when sampled, although unrecorded immune exposures were likely present. The donor tested CMV seropositive and was one of the 289 seropositive cohort members. Each donor provided a peripheral blood sample, and peripheral blood mononuclear cells were used for TCR beta sequencing. The Qiagen DNeasy Blood Extraction Kit was used to extract genomic DNA from the blood cell samples. Library preparation used the immunoSEQ multiplex PCR assay. The multiplex PCR relied on a mix of 60 forward primers for TCR Vbeta segments and 13 reverse primers for TCR Jbeta segments. The CDR3 region of rearranged TCR beta genes was amplified from genomic DNA by a multiplex PCR assay. Amplified TCR beta libraries were sequenced as 87-base-pair reads on the Illumina HiSeq System. Under the source paper's analysis protocol: In a later analysis, 77 million or so unique TCR beta chains were counted across the approximately 620 repertoires, and approximately 11 million of these chains were shared by at least two donors. Raw reads were error-corrected and collapsed into unique sequences with a nearest-neighbor algorithm that merged closely related sequences to remove PCR and sequencing errors. CDR3 sequences were aligned to IMGT reference sequences to assign V, D and J gene segments. Each retained sequence needed at least a six-nucleotide match to both a V gene segment and a J gene segment. Rearrangements were called productive when the CDR3 lacked stop codons and stayed in frame with V and J; all others were non-productive. Following IMGT convention, CDR3 was defined as the stretch from the second conserved V-encoded cysteine up to the conserved J-encoded phenylalanine. In an earlier analysis of approximately 590 of the donors, sequences lacking an unambiguous match to a single V gene segment were excluded. An earlier analysis of approximately 590 of the donors classified V segments as functional when productive rearrangements were above 56.7% and as segregating when the standard deviation between donors was above 5%. To diagnose cytomegalovirus status from the catalog of TCR beta chain sequences, a statistical classification framework was built. In a later analysis, V and J genes were assigned by comparing TCR nucleotide sequences against IMGT/GENE-DB human TR gene sequences. In a later analysis, CDR3 sequences and most-parsimonious VDJ recombination scenarios were assigned using the TCRdist pipeline. In a later analysis, every TCR beta chain was defined by the combination of its CDR3 amino acid sequence and its V-gene family, and reads without a unique V-gene family were dropped. As a way to deal with suspected cross-contamination and a sequencing artifact, a later analysis dropped 500 to 700 nucleotide sequences that were highly shared and had low generation probability. A later analysis calculated a clonal expansion index for each public chain from normalized within-repertoire ranks of inferred template counts. Generation probabilities in a later analysis came from a VDJ recombination model fitted to out-of-frame rearrangements, and those results were checked against IGoR. In a later analysis, TCR-TCR, TCR-HLA and TCR-CMV co-occurrence was scored with hypergeometric tests, and a repertoire-size bias correction was applied to TCR pairs. To estimate false discovery rates, a later analysis permuted the HLA or CMV assignments 20 times. In a later analysis, co-occurring TCRs were grouped using DBSCAN, and TCRdist sequence similarity was added for clustering within HLA-allele-positive subsets. For co-occurrence clustering, repertoires with fewer than 30,000 or more than 120,000 public chains were excluded, along with 5 or 6 repertoires with anomalous nucleotide sharing. This immuneACCESS table, as held by TCRdb, lists in-frame sequences with V and J called but not all clones. Of the missing ones, under half trace to an unresolved V gene in checked studies; the others have no known cause. V and J calls plus clone size are reproduced from that table; the DNA served to infer D and trimming. This sample lists some 120,000 clones; roughly 80% were detected once. 4% of the sample goes to the ten largest clones.

The sequence is built from TRBV2 and TRBJ2-1; TRBD1 fits 7 bases in the junction. The sequence derives from a man between 18 and 29 years old in good health and CMV-seropositive. Sequencing used PBMCs. CDR3 region: CASSELRQGLRSQFF. The DNA sequence is as follows: TGTGCCAGCAGTGAATTGCGACAGGGTCTGCGGAGCCAGTTCTTC.